What follows describes a single T cell receptor beta chain. Its antigen is unknown. The donors belonged to the approximately 120-subject validation cohort, separate from the roughly 710-subject first cohort. This entry comes from a study of cytomegalovirus exposure and HLA in healthy donors. Study overall: The approximately 120 validation repertoires, a later analysis reported, used the same platform as the approximately 670 first-cohort repertoires. Overall study findings and caveats: The authors enumerated 150 to 200 TCR beta chains as linked to cytomegalovirus.

V lost 4 bases to trimming and J lost 2 bases; unmatched junction nucleotides: 5. This CDR3 contains 15 residues. Germline values: CDR1 LNHDA, CDR2 SQIVND (reference sequence). The table came from immunoSEQ multiplex PCR; TCRdb's copy has only in-frame clones and leaves some out. The repertoire holds 240,000 or so clones, with about 90% as singletons. The genes are TRBV19 and TRBJ1-5; 7 bases map to TRBD1. Sequenced material: PBMCs. This sequence originates from a woman aged 25 to 39 in good health and CMV-seropositive. The CDR3 region has the DNA TGTGCCAGTAGTAGAGGGACAGCTCGCAATCAGCCCCAGCATTTT. Translation: CASSRGTARNQPQHF.